This T cell receptor beta chain was documented in a study of blood T cells in healthy people across ages. Study results and limitations: Both higher diversity and more naive CD4+ cells marked long-lived donors when set against aged donors. Unsorted PBMC input precluded a conclusive naive versus antigen-experienced comparison.

A second about 6 to 11 cycle PCR used barcoded and J-beta primers. Each cDNA molecule, via a template-switch adaptor with 12 random nucleotides, was tagged. Per sample, CDR3-containing paired-end reads numbered at least 3 million. TCRdb used MiXCR to reprocess the 5' RACE reads, holding one entry per CDR3 protein. The sample has more than 1,000,000 distinct CDR3 sequences, roughly a quarter seen once. Turning to this clonotype: The antigen remains undetermined.

The CDR3 runs to 12 residues. Germline V lookup: CDR1 SNHLY, CDR2 FYNNEI. With 11 bases clipped from V and 2 bases from J, the junction kept 6 bases outside the gene matches. The sample was also linked to a second study, of T cells of mothers and their children.

The specimen was blood. The rearrangement links TRBV2 to TRBJ2-7; 7 bases are shared with TRBD2. This receptor was obtained from a girl aged 2 to 9 in good health. This CDR3 is CALGGPPYEQYF. The DNA for the CDR3 is TGTGCCTTGGGAGGGCCACCCTACGAGCAGTACTTC.